The source of this T cell receptor (beta chain) is a study of cytotoxic CD8 clonotypes in ibrutinib-treated CLL. Study at large: Partial response was seen in roughly 24 patients and complete response in 2; after median around 5.5 years, roughly 14 stayed remitted, about twelve progressed.

This CDR3 has 16 amino acids. Germline CDR1 is SGHRS and CDR2 is YFSETQ. Trimming removed 0 bases from V and 13 bases from J, with 22 bases in between. TCRdb keeps only in-frame clones here, not all; method: immunoSEQ multiplex PCR. The table shows 140,000 to 150,000 clones, with about 80% occurring only once. This chain links TRBV5-1 with TRBJ1-4, with unresolved D. This receptor was obtained from a human donor with chronic lymphocytic leukemia. This specimen consisted of PBMCs, obtained after 24 months of ibrutinib treatment. This CDR3 reads CASSLGRPLGMKRLFF. CDR3 DNA: TGCGCCAGCAGCTTGGGGAGGCCCCTGGGGATGAAACGACTGTTTTTT.